By sample share, the clone carrying this TCR beta chain is large. Antigen specificity is unknown. This specimen comes from a study of spatial heterogeneity in lung cancer. In the study overall: Detection consistently captured more beta-chain sequences than alpha-chain sequences. Study-wide results and limits: TCRs found ubiquitously expanded in tumor appeared in blood more at resection than at follow-up.

A unique molecular identifier was attached to every TCR cDNA molecule. TCRdb redid the calling of the 5' RACE reads with MiXCR, one entry per CDR3 protein. The profile shows more than 15,000 distinct CDR3 sequences, about 21% of them singletons. The CDR3 is made up of 15 amino acids. Germline V gene sequence: CDR1 SGHAT, CDR2 FQNNGV. The ends were cut back, 1 base at V and 6 bases at J, with 13 bases in the middle. The time point: sample taken at primary tumor resection. Unsorted whole RNA from tumor, nontumor lung or frozen PBMC underwent sequencing. Donation came from 70 or so patients with untreated early-stage non-small cell lung cancer.

The sequence was collected from a female donor with early-stage non-small cell lung cancer. Sequenced here: PBMCs, sampled at surgery. V and J are TRBV11-2 and TRBJ2-1; D is uncertain. CDR3 sequence: CASSLVYVEGNEQFF. CDR3 nucleotides: TGTGCCAGCAGCTTAGTGTACGTGGAAGGCAATGAGCAGTTCTTC.